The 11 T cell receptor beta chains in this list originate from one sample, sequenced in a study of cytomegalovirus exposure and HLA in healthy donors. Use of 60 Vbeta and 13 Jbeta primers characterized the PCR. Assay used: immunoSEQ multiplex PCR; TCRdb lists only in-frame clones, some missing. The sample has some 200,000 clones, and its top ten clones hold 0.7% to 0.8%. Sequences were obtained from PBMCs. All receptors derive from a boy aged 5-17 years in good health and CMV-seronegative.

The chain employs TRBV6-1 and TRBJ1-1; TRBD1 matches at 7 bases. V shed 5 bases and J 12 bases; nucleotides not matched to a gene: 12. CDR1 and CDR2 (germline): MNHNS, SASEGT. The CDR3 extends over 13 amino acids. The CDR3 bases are TGTGCCAGCAGTACCCGACAGGGCGACGTTCCTTTCTTT. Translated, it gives CASSTRQGDVPFF.

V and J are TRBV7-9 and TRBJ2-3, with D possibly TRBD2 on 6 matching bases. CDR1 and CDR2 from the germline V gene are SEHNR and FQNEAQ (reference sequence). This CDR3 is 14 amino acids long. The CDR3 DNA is TGTGTTCCTCTCCCGCGGGGAATCACAGATACGCAGTATTTT. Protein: CVPLPRGITDTQYF. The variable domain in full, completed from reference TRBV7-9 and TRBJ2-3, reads DTGVSQNPRHKITKRGQNVTFRCDPISEHNRLYWYRQTLGQGPEFLTYFQNEAQLEKSRLLSDRFSAERPKGSFSTLEIQRTEQGDSAMYLCVPLPRGITDTQYFGPGTRLTVL.

CDR3 loop: CASTETSGTGELFF. In nucleotides, the CDR3 is TGTGCCAGCACTGAGACTAGCGGTACCGGGGAGCTGTTTTTT. The chain has TRBV2 and TRBJ2-2, with 9 bases fitting TRBD2. V dropped 7 bases and J dropped 5; count of bases not matched to a gene: 5. Germline-derived CDR1 and CDR2 are SNHLY and FYNNEI. This CDR3 has 14 residues.

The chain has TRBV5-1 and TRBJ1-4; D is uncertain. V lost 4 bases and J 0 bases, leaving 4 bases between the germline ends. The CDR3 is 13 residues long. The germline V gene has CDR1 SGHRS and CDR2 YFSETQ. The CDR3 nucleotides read TGCGCCAGCAGCCTTGCAACTAATGAAAAACTGTTTTTT. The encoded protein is CASSLATNEKLFF.

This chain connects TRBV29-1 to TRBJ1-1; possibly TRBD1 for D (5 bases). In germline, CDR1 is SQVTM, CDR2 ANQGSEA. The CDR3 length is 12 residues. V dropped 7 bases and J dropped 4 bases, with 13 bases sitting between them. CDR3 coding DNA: TGCAGCGCCAAGACCGGGGGCACTGAAGCTTTCTTT. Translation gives CSAKTGGTEAFF.

The CDR3 sequence: CATSDRDSTNTEAFF. The CDR3 nucleotides are TGTGCCACCAGCGACCGGGACAGTACGAACACTGAAGCTTTCTTT. V gene TRBV15 combines with J gene TRBJ1-1; TRBD1 aligns across 7 bases. The germline V gene has CDR1 LNHNV and CDR2 YYDKDF (reference sequence). Losses at the gene ends were 5 bases for V and 1 base for J; bases not matched to a gene: 7. This CDR3 region has 15 residues. The variable domain in full, completed from reference TRBV15 and TRBJ1-1, reads DAMVIQNPRYQVTQFGKPVTLSCSQTLNHNVMYWYQQKSSQAPKLLFHYYDKDFNNEADTPDNFQSRRPNTSFCFLDIRSPGLGDTAMYLCATSDRDSTNTEAFFGQGTRLTVV.

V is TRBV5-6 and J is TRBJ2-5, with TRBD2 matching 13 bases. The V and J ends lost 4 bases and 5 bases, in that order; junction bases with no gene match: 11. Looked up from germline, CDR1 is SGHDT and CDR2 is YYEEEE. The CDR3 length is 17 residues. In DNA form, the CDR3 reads TGTGCCAGCAGCCGCTCCCCTACTAGCGGGGGGGGTGAGACCCAGTACTTC. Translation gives CASSRSPTSGGGETQYF.

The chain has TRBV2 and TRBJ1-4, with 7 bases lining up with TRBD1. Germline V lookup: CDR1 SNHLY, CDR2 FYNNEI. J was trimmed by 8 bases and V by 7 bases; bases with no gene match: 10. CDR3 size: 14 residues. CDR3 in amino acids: CASNLQGRNEKLFF. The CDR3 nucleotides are TGTGCCAGCAACTTACAGGGGAGGAACGAAAAACTGTTTTTT.

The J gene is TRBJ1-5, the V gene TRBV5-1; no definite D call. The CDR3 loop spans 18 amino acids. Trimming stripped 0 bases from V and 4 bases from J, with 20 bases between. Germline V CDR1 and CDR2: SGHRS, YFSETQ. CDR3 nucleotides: TGCGCCAGCAGCTTGGCCGAAGGGAGCCGGGATAAAAATCAGCCCCAGCATTTT. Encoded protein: CASSLAEGSRDKNQPQHF.

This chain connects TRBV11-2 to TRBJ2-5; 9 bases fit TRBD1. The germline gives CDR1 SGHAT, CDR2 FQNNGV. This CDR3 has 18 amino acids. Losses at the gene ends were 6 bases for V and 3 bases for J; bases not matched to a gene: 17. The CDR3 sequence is CASSYFPPRDRAKETQYF. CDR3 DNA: TGTGCCAGCAGTTATTTCCCGCCGCGGGACAGGGCGAAAGAGACCCAGTACTTC.

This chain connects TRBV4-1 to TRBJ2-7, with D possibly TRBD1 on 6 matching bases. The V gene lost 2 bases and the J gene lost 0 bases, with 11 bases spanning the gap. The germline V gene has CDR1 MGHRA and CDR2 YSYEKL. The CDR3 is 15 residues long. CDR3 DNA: TGCGCCAGCAGCCAACCACAGGGAAGCTCCTACGAGCAGTACTTC. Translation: CASSQPQGSSYEQYF.